This TCR beta chain was sequenced for a study of cytomegalovirus exposure and HLA in healthy donors. Study in general: Among several hundred genotyped donors, 80% to 90% fell in the Caucasian-associated ancestry cluster.

The CDR3 has 11 residues. CDR1 and CDR2 from the germline V gene are MNHEY and SMNVEV (reference sequence). V gave up 8 bases and J gave up 12 bases, with 14 bases separating them. Notes on the study in general: HLA allele associations emerged for some 16,000 TCR beta sequences in a later analysis, at 0.05 false discovery rate.

Primers: 60 Vbeta forward and 13 Jbeta reverse. The method was immunoSEQ multiplex PCR; TCRdb's version includes in-frame clones alone and lacks a portion of them. Of about 180,000 clones listed, roughly 80% are singletons. With regard to this clone: Its antigen is unidentified.

The chain links TRBV27 to TRBJ1-5; D not resolved. The sequencing sample was made of PBMCs. The clonotype comes from a girl aged 10-17 years in good health and CMV-seropositive. CDR3 nucleotides: TGTGCCAGCGCTATTGCCCGGGTCCAGCATTTT. This sequence encodes CASAIARVQHF.